One sample yielded the 11 T cell receptor beta chains listed below, sequenced in a study of T-cell reconstitution after alpha-beta-depleted transplantation in children. Preparation of the TCRbeta library used unique molecular identifiers. TCRdb redid the calling of the PCR reads with MiXCR, one entry per CDR3 protein. The sample has 350,000 to 400,000 distinct CDR3 sequences; just over 20% are singletons. Material: PBMCs from the stem cell graft donor, obtained from the stem cell graft. The receptors derive from a human donor who donated a stem cell graft to a child with acute myeloid leukemia.

The V and J genes are TRBV20-1 and TRBJ2-2, with D hard to call. The germline V gene encodes CDR1 DFQATT and CDR2 SNEGSKA (reference sequence). V was clipped by 0 bases and J by 1 base, with 15 bases between them. The CDR3 runs to 17 residues. CDR3 protein: CSARDRMVGMNTGELFF. The CDR3 region has the DNA TGCAGTGCTAGAGATCGGATGGTAGGGATGAACACCGGGGAGCTGTTTTTT.

On this clonotype: A read error is likely, as this CDR3 ends without the conserved phenylalanine or tryptophan. The V gene is TRBV5-1, the J gene TRBJ1-1; 7 nucleotides agree with TRBD1. The CDR3 is made up of 15 amino acids. Germline lookup yields CDR1 SGHRS and CDR2 YFSETQ. The V gene end was trimmed by 1 base and the J gene end by 1 base; junction bases not matched to a gene: 4. The CDR3 reads CASSLQGEANTEAFY. The CDR3 region has the DNA TGCGCCAGCAGCTTGCAGGGGGAGGCGAACACTGAAGCTTTCTAT.

On this clonotype: The junction does not match germline at one end; this may be a read error. This chain connects TRBV20-1 to TRBJ2-1, with 11 bases matching TRBD2. CDR3 length: 14 amino acids. Germline-derived CDR1 and CDR2 are DFQATT and SNEGSKA (reference sequence). The chain's CDR3 is CSARIAGGPSEKFF. The CDR3 DNA is TGCAGTGCTAGAATAGCGGGAGGGCCGAGTGAGAAGTTCTTC.

This clonotype was observed many times. The gene calls are TRBV29-1 and TRBJ1-5, with TRBD1 as a possible D gene (6 bases). The CDR3 is made up of 12 amino acids. Germline V gene sequence: CDR1 SQVTM, CDR2 ANQGSEA. V shed 7 bases and J shed 4 bases, with 11 bases lying between them. CDR3 nucleotides: TGCAGCGCGGGGGCACTTAATCAGCCCCAGCATTTT. It specifies CSAGALNQPQHF.

The rearrangement links TRBV5-1 to TRBJ2-3; D gene ambiguous. The V gene's germline CDR1 is SGHRS and CDR2 YFSETQ. Trimming removed 7 bases from V and 2 bases from J, with 8 bases in between. This CDR3 has 12 amino acids. Here the CDR3 reads CASLSTTDTQYF. As DNA, the CDR3 is TGCGCCAGCCTCAGTACCACAGATACGCAGTATTTT.

This clonotype was found a few times. The chain employs TRBV29-1 and TRBJ2-7; D call uncertain. Germline CDR1 is SQVTM and CDR2 is ANQGSEA. The CDR3 is 13 residues long. V was clipped by 3 bases and J by 3 bases, with 12 bases between them. CDR3 DNA: TGCAGCGTTGAGTCCTTTACCGGCTACGAGCAGTACTTC. Translating it yields CSVESFTGYEQYF.

This clonotype was seen a handful of times. The gene calls are TRBV7-3 and TRBJ2-1; no reliable D call. The germline V gene has CDR1 SGHTA and CDR2 FQGTGA. Trimming removed 1 base from V and 0 bases from J, with 13 bases in between. The CDR3 has 17 amino acids. The CDR3 nucleotides read TGTGCCAGCAGCTTAATTGGACGCGTTAGCTCCTACAATGAGCAGTTCTTC. It is translated as CASSLIGRVSSYNEQFF.

This clonotype was detected many times. The V call is TRBV24-1, the J call TRBJ2-7; D is uncertain. This CDR3 has 15 amino acids. Per germline, CDR1 KGHDR and CDR2 SFDVKD. Trimming removed 3 bases at V and 2 bases at J, with 13 bases between. CDR3 coding DNA: TGTGCCACCAGTGATCTAACCCTAGAGACCTACGAGCAGTACTTC. Protein product: CATSDLTLETYEQYF.

This clonotype was found a few times. The J gene is TRBJ1-1, the V gene TRBV15; D is unresolved. The germline CDR1 and CDR2 sequences are LNHNV and YYDKDF (reference sequence). The CDR3 extends over 15 amino acids. The ends were cut back, 1 base at V and 0 bases at J, with 9 bases in the middle. CDR3 sequence (DNA): TGTGCCACCAGCAGAGGTAGCGGTCTGAACACTGAAGCTTTCTTT. Protein product: CATSRGSGLNTEAFF. The full variable domain, completed using reference TRBV15 and TRBJ1-1, is DAMVIQNPRYQVTQFGKPVTLSCSQTLNHNVMYWYQQKSSQAPKLLFHYYDKDFNNEADTPDNFQSRRPNTSFCFLDIRSPGLGDTAMYLCATSRGSGLNTEAFFGQGTRLTVV.

This clonotype was counted a few times. The chain combines TRBV20-1 with TRBJ1-5; perhaps TRBD1 as D (5 bases). V was shortened by 5 bases and J by 6 bases, with 11 bases between the two germline ends. The CDR3 extends over 12 amino acids. Germline CDR1 is DFQATT and CDR2 is SNEGSKA (reference sequence). The CDR3 protein is CSAGDGGQPQHF. The CDR3 nucleotides read TGCAGTGCTGGGGACGGAGGTCAGCCCCAGCATTTT.

The sample holds a few counts of this clonotype. V gene TRBV7-2 combines with J gene TRBJ1-3; D uncertain. Germline assignment: CDR1 SGHTA and CDR2 FQGNSA. Trimming pared 2 bases from V and 7 bases from J, leaving 3 bases between. CDR3 length: 11 amino acids. The CDR3 sequence is CASSLHNTIYF. The CDR3 DNA follows: TGTGCCAGCAGCTTACACAACACCATATATTTT.